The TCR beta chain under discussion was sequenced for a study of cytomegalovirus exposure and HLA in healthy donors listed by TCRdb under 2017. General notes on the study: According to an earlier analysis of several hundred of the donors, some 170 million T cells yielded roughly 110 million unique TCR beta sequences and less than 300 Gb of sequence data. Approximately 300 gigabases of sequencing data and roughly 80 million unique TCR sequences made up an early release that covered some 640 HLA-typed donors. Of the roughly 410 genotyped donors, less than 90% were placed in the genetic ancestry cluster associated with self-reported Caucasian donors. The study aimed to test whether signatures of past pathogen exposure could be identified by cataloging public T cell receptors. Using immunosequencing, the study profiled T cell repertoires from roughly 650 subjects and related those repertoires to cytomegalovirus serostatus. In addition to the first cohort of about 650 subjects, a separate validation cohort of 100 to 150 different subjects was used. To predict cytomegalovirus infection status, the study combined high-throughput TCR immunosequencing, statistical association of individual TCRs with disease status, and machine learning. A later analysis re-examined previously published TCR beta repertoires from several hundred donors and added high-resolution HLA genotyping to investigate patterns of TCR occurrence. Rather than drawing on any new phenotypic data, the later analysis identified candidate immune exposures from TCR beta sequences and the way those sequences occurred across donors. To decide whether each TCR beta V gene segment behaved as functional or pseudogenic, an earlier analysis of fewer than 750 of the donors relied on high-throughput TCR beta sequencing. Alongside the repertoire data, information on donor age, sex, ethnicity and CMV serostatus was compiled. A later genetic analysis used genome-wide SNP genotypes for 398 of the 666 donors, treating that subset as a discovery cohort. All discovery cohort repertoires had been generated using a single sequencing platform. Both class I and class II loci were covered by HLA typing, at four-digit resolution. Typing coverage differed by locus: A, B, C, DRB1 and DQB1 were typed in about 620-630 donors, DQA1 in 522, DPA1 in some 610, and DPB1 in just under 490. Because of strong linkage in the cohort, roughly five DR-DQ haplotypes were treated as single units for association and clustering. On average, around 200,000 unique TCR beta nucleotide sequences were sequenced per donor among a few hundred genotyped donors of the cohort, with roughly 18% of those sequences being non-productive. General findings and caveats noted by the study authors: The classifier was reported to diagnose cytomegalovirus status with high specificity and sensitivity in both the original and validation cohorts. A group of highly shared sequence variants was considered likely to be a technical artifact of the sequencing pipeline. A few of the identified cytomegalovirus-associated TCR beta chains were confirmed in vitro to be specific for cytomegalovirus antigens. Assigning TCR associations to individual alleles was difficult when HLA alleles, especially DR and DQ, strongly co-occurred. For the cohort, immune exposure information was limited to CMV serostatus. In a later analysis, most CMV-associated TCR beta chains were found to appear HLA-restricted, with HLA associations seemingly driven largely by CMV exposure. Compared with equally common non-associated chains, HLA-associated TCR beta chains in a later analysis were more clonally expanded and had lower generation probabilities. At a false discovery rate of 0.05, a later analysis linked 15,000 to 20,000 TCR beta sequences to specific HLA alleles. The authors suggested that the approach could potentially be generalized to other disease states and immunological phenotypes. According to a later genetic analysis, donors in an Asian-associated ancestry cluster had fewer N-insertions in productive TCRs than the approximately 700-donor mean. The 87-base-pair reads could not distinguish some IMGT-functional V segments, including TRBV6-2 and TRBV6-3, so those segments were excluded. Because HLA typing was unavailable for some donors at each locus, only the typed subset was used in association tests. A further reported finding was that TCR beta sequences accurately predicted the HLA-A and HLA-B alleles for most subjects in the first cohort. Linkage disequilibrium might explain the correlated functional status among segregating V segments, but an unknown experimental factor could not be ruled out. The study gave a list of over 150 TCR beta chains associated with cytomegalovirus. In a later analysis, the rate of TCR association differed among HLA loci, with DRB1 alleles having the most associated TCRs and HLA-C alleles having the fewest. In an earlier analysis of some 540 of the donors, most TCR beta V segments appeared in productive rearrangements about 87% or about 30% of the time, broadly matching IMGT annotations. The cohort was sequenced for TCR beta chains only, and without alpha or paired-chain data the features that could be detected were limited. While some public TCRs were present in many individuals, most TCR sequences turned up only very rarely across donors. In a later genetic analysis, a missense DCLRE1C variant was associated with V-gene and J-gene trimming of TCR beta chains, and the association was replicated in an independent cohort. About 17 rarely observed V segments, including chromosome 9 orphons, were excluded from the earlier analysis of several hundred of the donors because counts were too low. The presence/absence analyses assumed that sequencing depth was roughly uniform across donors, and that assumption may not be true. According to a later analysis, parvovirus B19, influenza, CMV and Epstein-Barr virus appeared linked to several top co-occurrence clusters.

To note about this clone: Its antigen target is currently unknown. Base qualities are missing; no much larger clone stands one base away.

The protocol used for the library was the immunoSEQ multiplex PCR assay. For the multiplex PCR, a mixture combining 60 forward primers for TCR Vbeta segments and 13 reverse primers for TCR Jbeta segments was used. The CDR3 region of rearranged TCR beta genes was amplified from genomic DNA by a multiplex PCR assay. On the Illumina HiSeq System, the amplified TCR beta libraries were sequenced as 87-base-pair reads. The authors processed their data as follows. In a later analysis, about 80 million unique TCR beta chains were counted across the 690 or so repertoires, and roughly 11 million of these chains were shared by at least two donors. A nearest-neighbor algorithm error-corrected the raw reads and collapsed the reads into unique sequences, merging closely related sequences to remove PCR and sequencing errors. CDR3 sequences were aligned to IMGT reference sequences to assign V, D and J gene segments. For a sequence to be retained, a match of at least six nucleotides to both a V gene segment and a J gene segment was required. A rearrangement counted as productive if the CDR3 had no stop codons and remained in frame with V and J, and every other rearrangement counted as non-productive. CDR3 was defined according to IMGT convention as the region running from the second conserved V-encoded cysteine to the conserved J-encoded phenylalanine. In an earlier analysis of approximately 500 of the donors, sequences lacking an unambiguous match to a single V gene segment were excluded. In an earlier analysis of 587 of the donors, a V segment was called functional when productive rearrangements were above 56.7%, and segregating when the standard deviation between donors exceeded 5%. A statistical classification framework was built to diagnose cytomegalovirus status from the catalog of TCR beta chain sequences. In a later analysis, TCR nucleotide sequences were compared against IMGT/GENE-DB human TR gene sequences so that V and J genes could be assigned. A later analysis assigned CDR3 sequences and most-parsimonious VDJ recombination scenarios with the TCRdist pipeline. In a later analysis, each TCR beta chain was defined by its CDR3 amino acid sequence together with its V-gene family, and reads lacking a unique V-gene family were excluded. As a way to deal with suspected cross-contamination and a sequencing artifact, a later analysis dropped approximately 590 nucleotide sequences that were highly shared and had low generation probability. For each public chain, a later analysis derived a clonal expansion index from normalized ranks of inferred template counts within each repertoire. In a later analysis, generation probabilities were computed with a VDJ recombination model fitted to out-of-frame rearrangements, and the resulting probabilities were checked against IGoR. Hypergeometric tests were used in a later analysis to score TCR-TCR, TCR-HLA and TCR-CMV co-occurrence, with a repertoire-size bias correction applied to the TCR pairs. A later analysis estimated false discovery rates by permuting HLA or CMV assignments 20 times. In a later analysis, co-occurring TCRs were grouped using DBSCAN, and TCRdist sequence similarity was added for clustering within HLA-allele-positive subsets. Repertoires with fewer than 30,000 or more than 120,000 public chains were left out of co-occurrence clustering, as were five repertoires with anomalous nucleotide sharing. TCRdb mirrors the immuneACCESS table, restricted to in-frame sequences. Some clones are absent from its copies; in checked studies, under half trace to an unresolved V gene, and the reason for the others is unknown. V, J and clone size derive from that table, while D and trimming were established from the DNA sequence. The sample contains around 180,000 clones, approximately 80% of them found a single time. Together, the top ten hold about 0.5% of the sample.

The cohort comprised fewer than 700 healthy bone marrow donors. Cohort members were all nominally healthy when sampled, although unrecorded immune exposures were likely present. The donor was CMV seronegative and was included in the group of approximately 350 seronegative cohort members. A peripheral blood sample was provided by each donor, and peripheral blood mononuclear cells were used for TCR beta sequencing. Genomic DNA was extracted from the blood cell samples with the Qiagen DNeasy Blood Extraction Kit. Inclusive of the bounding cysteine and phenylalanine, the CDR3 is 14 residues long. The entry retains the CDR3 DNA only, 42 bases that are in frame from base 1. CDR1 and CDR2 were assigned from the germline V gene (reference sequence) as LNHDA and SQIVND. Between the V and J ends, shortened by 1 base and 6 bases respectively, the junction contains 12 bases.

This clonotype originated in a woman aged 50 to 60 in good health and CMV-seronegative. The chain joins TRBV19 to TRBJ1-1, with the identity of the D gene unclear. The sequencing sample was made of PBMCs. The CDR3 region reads CASSIGGRIPEAFF. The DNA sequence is TGTGCCAGTAGTATAGGTGGCAGGATCCCTGAAGCTTTCTTT.